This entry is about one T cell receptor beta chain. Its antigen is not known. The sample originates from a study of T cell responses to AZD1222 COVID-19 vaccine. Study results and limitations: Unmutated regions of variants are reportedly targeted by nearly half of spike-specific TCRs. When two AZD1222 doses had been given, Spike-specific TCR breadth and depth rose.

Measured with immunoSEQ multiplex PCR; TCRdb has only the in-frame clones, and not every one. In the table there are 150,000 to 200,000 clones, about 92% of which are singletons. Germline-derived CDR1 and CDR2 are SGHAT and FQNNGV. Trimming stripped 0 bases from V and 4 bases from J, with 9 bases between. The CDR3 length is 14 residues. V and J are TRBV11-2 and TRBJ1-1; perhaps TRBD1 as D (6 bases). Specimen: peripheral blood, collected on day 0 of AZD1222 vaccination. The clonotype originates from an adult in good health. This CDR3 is CASSLDEGGTEAFF. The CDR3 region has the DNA TGTGCCAGCAGCTTAGATGAGGGGGGCACTGAAGCTTTCTTT.